The entry below gives a single T cell receptor (beta chain) sequence along with its context. Treatment noted: oral pan-JAK inhibitor, 5-10 mg twice daily. Sorting of CD4+ and CD8+ T cells was performed on PBMCs. The V gene's germline CDR1 is MGHDK and CDR2 SYGVNS. Unmatched junction bases numbered 12, after V lost 2 bases and J lost 5 bases. CDR3 size: 17 residues. The data originate from a study of CD8+ T cells in alopecia areata. The overall study: It was oral tofacitinib, at 5 to 10 mg twice daily, that treated patients received.

Once RNA had been extracted, it was reverse transcribed into cDNA to act as the sequencing template. The repertoire was sequenced with immunoSEQ multiplex PCR; TCRdb's copy has only in-frame clones and lacks some. The sample gives some 120,000 clones, less than 75% of which show up once; 12% is in the top ten. The input for sequencing was CD8+ T cells sorted from blood, taken at week 24, from a patient treated with tofacitinib. This TCR came from a human donor with alopecia areata. J is TRBJ1-3 and V is TRBV25-1; 7 bases agree with TRBD1. CDR3 loop: CASSELPDREGRNTIYF. CDR3 coding DNA: TGTGCCAGCAGTGAACTTCCCGACAGGGAAGGAAGAAACACCATATATTTT.